This T cell receptor (beta chain) was recovered during a study of cytomegalovirus exposure and HLA in healthy donors. Overall study: The study placed about 81% of its roughly 430 genotyped donors in the Caucasian-associated ancestry cluster.

Germline V gives CDR1 MDHEN, CDR2 SYDVKM. V lost 3 bases to trimming and J lost 6 bases; unmatched junction nucleotides: 4. The CDR3 consists of 14 residues. Healthy bone marrow donors made up the donors. PCR involved 60 Vbeta and 13 Jbeta primers. TCRdb's copy holds only in-frame clones and misses some; the assay was immunoSEQ multiplex PCR. This table holds approximately 130,000 clones, about 80% found once. Sequencing used PBMCs. V is TRBV28 and J is TRBJ1-1; TRBD1 matches 10 bases. The TCR originated in a man aged 30 to 39 in good health and CMV-seronegative. The CDR3 loop is CASSLGQGFAEAFF. For the CDR3, the DNA is TGTGCCAGCAGTTTGGGACAGGGGTTCGCTGAAGCTTTCTTT.